Sequencing of this TCR beta chain was carried out in a study of cytomegalovirus exposure and HLA in healthy donors. Across the study: Among about 179 million T cells, an earlier analysis found roughly 100 million unique TCR beta sequences. Whole-study findings and limits: 150 to 200 TCR beta chains were listed as cytomegalovirus-associated. Through in vitro validation, three CMV-associated chains were shown to be specific for CMV antigens. In the analysis, some V segments, TRBV6-2 and TRBV6-3 included, were excluded as indistinguishable.

V was pared by 5 bases and J by 0 bases, with 14 bases between. Germline values: CDR1 SEHNR, CDR2 FQNEAQ (reference sequence). CDR3 length equals 16 residues. This clone was picked up a small number of times. Its matching antigen is unknown. This PCR relied on a set of 60 Vbeta primers and 13 Jbeta primers. Only in-frame clones appear in the TCRdb table, and some are missing; sequencing was by immunoSEQ multiplex PCR. Among under 150,000 clones listed, approximately 87% were seen once. The chain recombines TRBV7-9 with TRBJ1-3, with D uncertain. Sequencing was done on a sample of PBMCs. This receptor was taken from a woman between 25 and 40 years old in good health and CMV-seronegative. CDR3: CASSPPLRNSGNTIYF. The CDR3 region has the DNA TGTGCCAGCAGCCCCCCTCTAAGAAACTCTGGAAACACCATATATTTT.